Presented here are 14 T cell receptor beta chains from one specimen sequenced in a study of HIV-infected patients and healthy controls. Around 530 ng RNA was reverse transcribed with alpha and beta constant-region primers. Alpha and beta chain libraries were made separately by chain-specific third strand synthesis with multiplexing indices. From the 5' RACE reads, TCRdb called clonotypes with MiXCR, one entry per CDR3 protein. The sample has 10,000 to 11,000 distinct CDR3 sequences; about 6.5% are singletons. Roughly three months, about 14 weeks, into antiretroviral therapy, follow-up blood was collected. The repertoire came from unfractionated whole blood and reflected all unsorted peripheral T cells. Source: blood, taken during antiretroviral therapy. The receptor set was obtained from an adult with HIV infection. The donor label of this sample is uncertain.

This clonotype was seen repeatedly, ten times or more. The CDR3 reads CSLTPWGGASDTQYF. In DNA, the CDR3 is TGCAGCCTAACCCCTTGGGGGGGGGCCTCAGATACGCAGTATTTT. The chain couples TRBV29-1 to TRBJ2-3; the D gene is possibly TRBD2 (7 bases). Germline CDR1 SQVTM, CDR2 ANQGSEA. Trimming removed 8 bases at V and 4 bases at J, with 22 bases between. This CDR3 contains 15 residues.

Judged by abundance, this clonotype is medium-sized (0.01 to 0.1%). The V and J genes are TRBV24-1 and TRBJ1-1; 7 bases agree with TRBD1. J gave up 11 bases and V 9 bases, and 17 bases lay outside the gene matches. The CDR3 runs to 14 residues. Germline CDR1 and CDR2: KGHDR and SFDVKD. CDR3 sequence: CATGQDRTLYGAFF. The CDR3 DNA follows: TGTGCCACCGGGCAGGACAGGACCCTGTATGGGGCTTTCTTT.

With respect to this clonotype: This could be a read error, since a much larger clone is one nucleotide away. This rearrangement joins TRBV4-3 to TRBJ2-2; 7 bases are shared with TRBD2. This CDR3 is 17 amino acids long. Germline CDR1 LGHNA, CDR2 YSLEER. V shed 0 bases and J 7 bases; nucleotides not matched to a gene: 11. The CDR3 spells CASSQDLSGVDIGELFF. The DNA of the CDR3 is TGCGCCAGCAGCCAAGATCTGAGCGGGGTGGACATCGGGGAGCTGTTTTTT.

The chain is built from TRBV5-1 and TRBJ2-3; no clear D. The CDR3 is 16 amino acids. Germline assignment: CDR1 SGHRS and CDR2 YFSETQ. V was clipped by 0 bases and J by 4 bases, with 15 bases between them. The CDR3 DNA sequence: TGCGCCAGCAGCTTGGCCCTCGAGGAGTACGCAGATACGCAGTATTTT. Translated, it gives CASSLALEEYADTQYF.

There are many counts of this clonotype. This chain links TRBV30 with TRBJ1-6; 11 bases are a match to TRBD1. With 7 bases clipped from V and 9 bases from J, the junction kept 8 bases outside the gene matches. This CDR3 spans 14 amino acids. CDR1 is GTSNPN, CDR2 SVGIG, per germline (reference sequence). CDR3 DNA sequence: TGTGCCTCCCCGACGGGACAGGGGGGTTCACCCCTCCACTTT. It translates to CASPTGQGGSPLHF. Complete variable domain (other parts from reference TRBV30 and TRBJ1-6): SQTIHQWPATLVQPVGSPLSLECTVEGTSNPNLYWYRQAAGRGLQLLFYSVGIGQISSEVPQNLSASRPQDRQFILSSKKLLLSDSGFYLCASPTGQGGSPLHFGNGTRLTVT.

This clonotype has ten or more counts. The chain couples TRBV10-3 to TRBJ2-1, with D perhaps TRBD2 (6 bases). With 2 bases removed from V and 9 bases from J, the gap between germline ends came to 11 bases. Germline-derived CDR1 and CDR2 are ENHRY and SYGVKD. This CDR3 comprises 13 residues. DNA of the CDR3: TGTGCCATCAGTGAGGAGCTAGCGTCTGAGCAGTTCTTC. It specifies CAISEELASEQFF.

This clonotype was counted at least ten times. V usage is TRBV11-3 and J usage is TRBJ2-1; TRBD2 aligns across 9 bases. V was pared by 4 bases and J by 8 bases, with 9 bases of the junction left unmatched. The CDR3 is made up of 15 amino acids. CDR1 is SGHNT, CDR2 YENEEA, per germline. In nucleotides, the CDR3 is TGTGCCAGCAGCTCCCCCGCGGGAGGGAAGCATGAGCAGTTCTTC. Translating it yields CASSSPAGGKHEQFF.

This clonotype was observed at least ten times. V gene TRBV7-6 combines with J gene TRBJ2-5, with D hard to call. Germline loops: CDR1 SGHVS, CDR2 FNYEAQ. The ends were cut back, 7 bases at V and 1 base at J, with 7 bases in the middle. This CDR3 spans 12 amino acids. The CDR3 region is CASTPPQETQYF. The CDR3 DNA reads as TGTGCCAGCACCCCCCCCCAAGAGACCCAGTACTTC.

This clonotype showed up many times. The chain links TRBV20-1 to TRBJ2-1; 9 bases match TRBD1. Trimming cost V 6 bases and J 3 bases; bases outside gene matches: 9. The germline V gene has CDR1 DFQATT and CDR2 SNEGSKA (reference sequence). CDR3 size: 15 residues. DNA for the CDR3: TGCAGTGCCCCCGTCGGGGGACAGGGCTACAATGAGCAGTTCTTC. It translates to CSAPVGGQGYNEQFF.

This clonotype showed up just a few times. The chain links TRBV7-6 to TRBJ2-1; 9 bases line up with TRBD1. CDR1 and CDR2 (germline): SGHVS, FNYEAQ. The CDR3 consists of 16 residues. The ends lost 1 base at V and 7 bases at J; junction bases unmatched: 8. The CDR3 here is CASSLDFTGTGNEQFF. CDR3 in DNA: TGTGCCAGCAGCTTAGATTTTACAGGGACAGGGAATGAGCAGTTCTTC.

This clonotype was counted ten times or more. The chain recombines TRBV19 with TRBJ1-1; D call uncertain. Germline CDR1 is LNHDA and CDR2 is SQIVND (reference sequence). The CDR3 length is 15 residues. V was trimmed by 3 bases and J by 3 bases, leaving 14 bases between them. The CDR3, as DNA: TGTGCCAGTAGTATCCTGCTGGGTGGACACACTGAAGCTTTCTTT. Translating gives CASSILLGGHTEAFF. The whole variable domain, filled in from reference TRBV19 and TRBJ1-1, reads DGGITQSPKYLFRKEGQNVTLSCEQNLNHDAMYWYRQDPGQGLRLIYYSQIVNDFQKGDIAEGYSVSREKKESFPLTVTSAQKNPTAFYLCASSILLGGHTEAFFGQGTRLTVV.

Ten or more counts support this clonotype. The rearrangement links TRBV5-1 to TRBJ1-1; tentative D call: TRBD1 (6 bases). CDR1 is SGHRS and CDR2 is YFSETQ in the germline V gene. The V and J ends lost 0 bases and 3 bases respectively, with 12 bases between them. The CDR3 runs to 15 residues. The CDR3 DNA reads TGCGCCAGCAGCTTGGTGGGGGCGAGAGACACTGAAGCTTTCTTT. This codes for CASSLVGARDTEAFF.

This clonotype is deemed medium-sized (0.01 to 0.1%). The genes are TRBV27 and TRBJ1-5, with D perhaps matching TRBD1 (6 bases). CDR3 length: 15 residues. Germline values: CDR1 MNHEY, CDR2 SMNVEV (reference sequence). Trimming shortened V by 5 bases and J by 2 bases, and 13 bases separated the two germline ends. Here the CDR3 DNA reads TGTGCCAGCAGTCTGACAGGTTTTGGCAATCAGCCCCAGCATTTT. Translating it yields CASSLTGFGNQPQHF.

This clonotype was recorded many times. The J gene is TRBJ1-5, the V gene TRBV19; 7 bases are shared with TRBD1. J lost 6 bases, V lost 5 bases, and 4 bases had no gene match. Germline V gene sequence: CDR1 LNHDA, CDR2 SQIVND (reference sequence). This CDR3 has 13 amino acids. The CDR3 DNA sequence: TGTGCCAGTAGTGTTAGGGGGCGTCAGCCCCAGCATTTT. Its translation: CASSVRGRQPQHF.